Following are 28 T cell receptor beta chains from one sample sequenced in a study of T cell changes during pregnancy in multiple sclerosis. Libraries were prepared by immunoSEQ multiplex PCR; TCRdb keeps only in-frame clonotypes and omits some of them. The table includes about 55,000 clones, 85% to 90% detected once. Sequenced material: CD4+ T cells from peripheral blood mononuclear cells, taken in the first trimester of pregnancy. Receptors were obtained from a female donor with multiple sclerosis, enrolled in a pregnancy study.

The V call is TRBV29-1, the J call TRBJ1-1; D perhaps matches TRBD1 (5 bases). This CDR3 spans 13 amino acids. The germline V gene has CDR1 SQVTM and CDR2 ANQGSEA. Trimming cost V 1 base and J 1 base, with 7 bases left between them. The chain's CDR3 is CSVEGQKNTEAFF. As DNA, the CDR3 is TGCAGCGTTGAAGGACAGAAGAACACTGAAGCTTTCTTT.

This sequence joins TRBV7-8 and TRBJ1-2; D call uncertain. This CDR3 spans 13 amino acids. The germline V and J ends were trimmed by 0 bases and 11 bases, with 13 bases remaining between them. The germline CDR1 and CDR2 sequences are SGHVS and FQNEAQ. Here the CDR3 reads CASSLALAGLYTF. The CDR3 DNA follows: TGTGCCAGCAGCTTAGCGCTGGCAGGCCTTTACACCTTC.

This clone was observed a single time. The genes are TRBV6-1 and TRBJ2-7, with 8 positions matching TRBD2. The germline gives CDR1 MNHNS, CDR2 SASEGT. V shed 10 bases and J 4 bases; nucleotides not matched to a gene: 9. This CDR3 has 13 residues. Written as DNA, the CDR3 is TGTGCCACCATAGCGGGATTCCCTTACGAGCAGTACTTC. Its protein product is CATIAGFPYEQYF.

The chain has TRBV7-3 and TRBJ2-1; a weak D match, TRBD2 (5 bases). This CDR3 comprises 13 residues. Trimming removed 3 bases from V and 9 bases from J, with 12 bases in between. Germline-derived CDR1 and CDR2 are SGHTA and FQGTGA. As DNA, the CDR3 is TGTGCCAGCAGCTTGAATAGCGACGGTGAGCAGTTCTTC. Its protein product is CASSLNSDGEQFF.

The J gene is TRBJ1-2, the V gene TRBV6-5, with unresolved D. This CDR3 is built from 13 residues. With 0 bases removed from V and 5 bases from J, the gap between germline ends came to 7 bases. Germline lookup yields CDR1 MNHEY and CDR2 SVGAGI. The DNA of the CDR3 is TGTGCCAGCAGTTACTCGAGGAATTATGGCTACACCTTC. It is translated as CASSYSRNYGYTF.

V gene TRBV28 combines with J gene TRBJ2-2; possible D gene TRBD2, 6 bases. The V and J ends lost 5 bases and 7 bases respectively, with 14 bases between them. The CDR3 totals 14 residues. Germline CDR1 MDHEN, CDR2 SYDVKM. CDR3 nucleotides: TGTGCCAGCAGTGGGGAGGTTTATCACGGGGAGCTGTTTTTT. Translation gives CASSGEVYHGELFF.

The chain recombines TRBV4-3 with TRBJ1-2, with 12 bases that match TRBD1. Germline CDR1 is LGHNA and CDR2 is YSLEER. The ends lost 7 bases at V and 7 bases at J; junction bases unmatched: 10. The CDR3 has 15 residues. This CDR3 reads CASTAGTGGLGGYTF. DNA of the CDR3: TGCGCCAGCACCGCAGGGACAGGGGGCCTGGGTGGCTACACCTTC.

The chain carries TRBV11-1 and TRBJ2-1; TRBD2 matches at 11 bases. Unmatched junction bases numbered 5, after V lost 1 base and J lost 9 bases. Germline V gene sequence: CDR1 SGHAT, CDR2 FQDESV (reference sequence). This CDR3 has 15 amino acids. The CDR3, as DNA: TGTGCCAGCAGCTTAGAACTAGCGGGAGCGGTTGAGCAGTTCTTC. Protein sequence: CASSLELAGAVEQFF.

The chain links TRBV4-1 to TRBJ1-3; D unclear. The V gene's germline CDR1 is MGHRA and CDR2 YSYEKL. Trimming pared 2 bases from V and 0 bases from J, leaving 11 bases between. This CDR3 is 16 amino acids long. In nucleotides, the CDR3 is TGCGCCAGCAGCCAACTCTCGGCAGGCTCTGGAAACACCATATATTTT. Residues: CASSQLSAGSGNTIYF.

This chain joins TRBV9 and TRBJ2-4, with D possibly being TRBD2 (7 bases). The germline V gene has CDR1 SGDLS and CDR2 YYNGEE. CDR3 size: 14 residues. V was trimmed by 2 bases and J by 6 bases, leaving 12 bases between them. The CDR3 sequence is CASSVGGDINIQYF. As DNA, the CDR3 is TGTGCCAGCAGCGTGGGGGGGGACATAAACATTCAGTACTTC.

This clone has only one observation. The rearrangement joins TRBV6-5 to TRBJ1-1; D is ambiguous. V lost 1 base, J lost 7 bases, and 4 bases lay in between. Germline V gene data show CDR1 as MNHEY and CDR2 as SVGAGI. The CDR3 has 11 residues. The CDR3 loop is CASSYYGEAFF. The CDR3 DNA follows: TGTGCCAGCAGTTACTACGGTGAAGCTTTCTTT.

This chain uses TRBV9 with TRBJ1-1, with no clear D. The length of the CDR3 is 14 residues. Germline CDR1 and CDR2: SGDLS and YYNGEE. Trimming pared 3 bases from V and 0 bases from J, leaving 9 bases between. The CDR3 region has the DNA TGTGCCAGCAGCGCTCGTAGCATGAACACTGAAGCTTTCTTT. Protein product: CASSARSMNTEAFF.

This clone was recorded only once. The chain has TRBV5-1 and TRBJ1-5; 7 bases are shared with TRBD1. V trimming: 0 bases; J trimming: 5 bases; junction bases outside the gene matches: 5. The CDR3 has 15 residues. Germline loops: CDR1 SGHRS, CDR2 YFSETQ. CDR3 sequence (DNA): TGCGCCAGCAGCTTGGGGGCAGGGGGGCATCAGCCCCAGCATTTT. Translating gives CASSLGAGGHQPQHF.

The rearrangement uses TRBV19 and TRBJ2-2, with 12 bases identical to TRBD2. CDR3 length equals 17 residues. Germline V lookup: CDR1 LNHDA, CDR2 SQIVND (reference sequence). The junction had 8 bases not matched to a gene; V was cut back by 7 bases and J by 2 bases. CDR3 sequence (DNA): TGTGCCAGTATCCAGCAGACTAGCGGGAGAAACACCGGGGAGCTGTTTTTT. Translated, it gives CASIQQTSGRNTGELFF. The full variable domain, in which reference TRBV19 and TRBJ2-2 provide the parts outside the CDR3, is DGGITQSPKYLFRKEGQNVTLSCEQNLNHDAMYWYRQDPGQGLRLIYYSQIVNDFQKGDIAEGYSVSREKKESFPLTVTSAQKNPTAFYLCASIQQTSGRNTGELFFGEGSRLTVL.

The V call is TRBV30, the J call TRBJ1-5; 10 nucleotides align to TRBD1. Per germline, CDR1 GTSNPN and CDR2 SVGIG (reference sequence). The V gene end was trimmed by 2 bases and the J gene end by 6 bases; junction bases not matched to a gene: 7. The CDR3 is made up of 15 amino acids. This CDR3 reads CAWSPDRGVGQPQHF. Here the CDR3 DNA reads TGTGCCTGGAGTCCGGACAGGGGGGTGGGTCAGCCCCAGCATTTT.

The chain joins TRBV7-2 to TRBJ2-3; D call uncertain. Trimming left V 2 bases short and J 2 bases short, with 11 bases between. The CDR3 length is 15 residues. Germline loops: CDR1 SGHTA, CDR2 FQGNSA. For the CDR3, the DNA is TGTGCCAGCAGCTTACAGGCAGGCGACACAGATACGCAGTATTTT. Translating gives CASSLQAGDTDTQYF. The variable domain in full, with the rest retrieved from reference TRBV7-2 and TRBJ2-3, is GAGVSQSPSNKVTEKGKDVELRCDPISGHTALYWYRQSLGQGLEFLIYFQGNSAPDKSGLPSDRFSAERTGGSVSTLTIQRTQQEDSAVYLCASSLQAGDTDTQYFGPGTRLTVL.

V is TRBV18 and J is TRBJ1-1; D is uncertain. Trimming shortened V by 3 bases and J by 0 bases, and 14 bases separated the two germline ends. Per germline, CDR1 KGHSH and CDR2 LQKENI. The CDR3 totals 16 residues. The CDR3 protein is CASSPQVLRMNTEAFF. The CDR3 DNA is TGTGCCAGCTCACCTCAGGTTCTCCGGATGAACACTGAAGCTTTCTTT. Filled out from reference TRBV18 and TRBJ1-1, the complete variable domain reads NAGVMQNPRHLVRRRGQEARLRCSPMKGHSHVYWYRQLPEEGLKFMVYLQKENIIDESGMPKERFSAEFPKEGPSILRIQQVVRGDSAAYFCASSPQVLRMNTEAFFGQGTRLTVV.

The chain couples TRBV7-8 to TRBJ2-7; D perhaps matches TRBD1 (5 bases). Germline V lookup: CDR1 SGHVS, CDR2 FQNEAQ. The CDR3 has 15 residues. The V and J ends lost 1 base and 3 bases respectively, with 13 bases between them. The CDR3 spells CASSLEQVLVYEQYF. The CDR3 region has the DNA TGTGCCAGCAGCTTAGAACAGGTTTTGGTCTACGAGCAGTACTTC.

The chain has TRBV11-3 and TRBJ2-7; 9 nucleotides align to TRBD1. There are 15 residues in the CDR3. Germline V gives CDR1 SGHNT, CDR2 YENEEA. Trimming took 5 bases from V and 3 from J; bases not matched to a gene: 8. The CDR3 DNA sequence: TGTGCCAGCAGCCTATCGGGACAGGGCATCTACGAGCAGTACTTC. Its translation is CASSLSGQGIYEQYF.

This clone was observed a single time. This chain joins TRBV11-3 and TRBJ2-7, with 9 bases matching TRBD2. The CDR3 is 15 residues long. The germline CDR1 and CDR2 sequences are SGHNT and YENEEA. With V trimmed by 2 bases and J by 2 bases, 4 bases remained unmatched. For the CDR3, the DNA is TGTGCCAGCAGCTTAAGGAGCGGGGGGACCTACGAGCAGTACTTC. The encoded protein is CASSLRSGGTYEQYF.

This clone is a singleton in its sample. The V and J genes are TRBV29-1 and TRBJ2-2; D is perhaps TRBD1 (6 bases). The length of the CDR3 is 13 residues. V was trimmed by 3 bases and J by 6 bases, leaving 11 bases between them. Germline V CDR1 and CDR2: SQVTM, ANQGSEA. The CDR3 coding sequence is TGCAGCGTTGATGAGGGGGTCGCCGGGGAGCTGTTTTTT. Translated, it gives CSVDEGVAGELFF.

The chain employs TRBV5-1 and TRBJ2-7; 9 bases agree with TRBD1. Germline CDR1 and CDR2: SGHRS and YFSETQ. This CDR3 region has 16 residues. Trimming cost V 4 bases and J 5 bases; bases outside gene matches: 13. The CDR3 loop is CASSRERGQGFNEQYF. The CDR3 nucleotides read TGCGCCAGCAGCCGAGAACGAGGACAGGGGTTCAACGAGCAGTACTTC.

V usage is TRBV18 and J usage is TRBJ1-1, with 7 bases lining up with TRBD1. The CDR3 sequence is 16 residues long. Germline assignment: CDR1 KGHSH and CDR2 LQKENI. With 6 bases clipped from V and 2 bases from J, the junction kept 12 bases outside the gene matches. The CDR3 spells CASSSGAGTVNTEAFF. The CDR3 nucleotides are TGTGCCAGCTCGTCCGGGGCCGGGACAGTTAACACTGAAGCTTTCTTT.

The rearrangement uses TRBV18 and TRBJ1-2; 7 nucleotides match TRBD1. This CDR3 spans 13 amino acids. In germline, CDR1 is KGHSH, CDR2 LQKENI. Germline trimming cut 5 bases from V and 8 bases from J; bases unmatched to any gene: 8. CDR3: CASSYDRATGYTF. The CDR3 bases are TGTGCCAGCTCATATGACAGGGCGACGGGCTACACCTTC.

The CDR3 nucleotides are TGTGCCAGTAGTTCCGGACGGGAAATTTATAGCAATCAGCCCCAGCATTTT. Residues: CASSSGREIYSNQPQHF. The chain recombines TRBV19 with TRBJ1-5, with unresolved D. V gave up 5 bases and J gave up 0 bases, with 17 bases separating them. Germline assignment: CDR1 LNHDA and CDR2 SQIVND (reference sequence). The CDR3 sequence is 17 residues long.

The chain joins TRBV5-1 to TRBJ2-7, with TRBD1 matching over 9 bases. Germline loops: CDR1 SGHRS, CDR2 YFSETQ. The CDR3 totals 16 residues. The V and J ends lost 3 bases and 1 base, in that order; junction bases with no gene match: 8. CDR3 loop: CASSSGDRGSSYEQYF. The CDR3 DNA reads TGCGCCAGCAGCTCTGGCGACAGGGGGAGTTCCTACGAGCAGTACTTC.

CDR3 amino acids: CASSVGQASDTQYF. In DNA, the CDR3 is TGTGCCAGCAGCGTCGGACAGGCGTCAGATACGCAGTATTTT. This chain joins TRBV9 and TRBJ2-3, with TRBD1 matching over 7 bases. This CDR3 region has 14 residues. Germline V gene lookup returns CDR1 SGDLS and CDR2 YYNGEE. The trim removed 2 bases at V and 4 bases at J, leaving 4 bases unmatched.

CDR3 region: CARSLTSLAYNEQFF. The CDR3 bases are TGTGCCAGAAGCTTGACTAGCCTTGCCTACAATGAGCAGTTCTTC. This chain connects TRBV5-3 to TRBJ2-1; TRBD2 is a possible D gene (6 bases). TRBV5-3 is designated an ORF whose function remains uncertain. V lost 1 base and J lost 2, with 10 bases in between. The CDR3 is made up of 15 amino acids.